These T cell receptor beta chains were read from a single sample in a study of cytomegalovirus exposure and HLA in healthy donors. Sequencing was performed with immunoSEQ multiplex PCR; in TCRdb, only in-frame clones are kept and a portion is missing. The repertoire holds roughly 100,000 clones, with around 90% as singletons. Sequenced material: PBMCs. These receptors were collected from a woman between 18 and 29 years old in good health and CMV-seropositive. CDR3s include the opening cysteine and the closing phenylalanine or tryptophan. The order of the fields is V gene, J gene, D gene, clone size, CDR3 DNA, CDR3 protein. The D gene is left open where the match is weak. Some rows mark clone size as missing; the rest say once, few, many or name a class of expanded clone.

v_gene: TRBV18
j_gene: TRBJ2-6
d_gene: -
abundance: once
CDR3nt: TGTGCCAGCTCACCCACAACAGGGTATGGTGGGGCCAACGTCCTGACTTTC
CDR3aa: CASSPTTGYGGANVLTF

v_gene: TRBV9
j_gene: TRBJ2-1
d_gene: -
abundance: -
CDR3nt: TGTGCCAGCAGCGTAGATGCCGGGATATCCAATGAGCAGTTCTTC
CDR3aa: CASSVDAGISNEQFF

v_gene: TRBV11-3
j_gene: TRBJ2-2
d_gene: TRBD1
abundance: -
CDR3nt: TGTGCCAGCAGTCTCGGACAGGGAGAAGGCGGGGAGCTGTTTTTT
CDR3aa: CASSLGQGEGGELFF

v_gene: TRBV6-1
j_gene: TRBJ2-5
d_gene: -
abundance: -
CDR3nt: TGTGCCAGCAGTGATGGGGACTTCGTCCGGGAGACCCAGTACTTC
CDR3aa: CASSDGDFVRETQYF

v_gene: TRBV29-1
j_gene: TRBJ1-2
d_gene: -
abundance: -
CDR3nt: TGCAGCGTGCTGGGGGACAACCGGTACACCTTC
CDR3aa: CSVLGDNRYTF

v_gene: TRBV14
j_gene: TRBJ1-5
d_gene: TRBD1
abundance: -
CDR3nt: TGTGCCAGCAGCCAAGAGATGGGACAGGGTTATCAGCCCCAGCATTTT
CDR3aa: CASSQEMGQGYQPQHF

v_gene: TRBV28
j_gene: TRBJ2-2
d_gene: TRBD2
abundance: -
CDR3nt: TGTGCCAGCAGTTTAGTATTTTCGGGAGGCACCGGGGAGCTGTTTTTT
CDR3aa: CASSLVFSGGTGELFF

v_gene: TRBV7-9
j_gene: TRBJ1-5
d_gene: -
abundance: -
CDR3nt: TGTGCCAGCAGCTTAGAGGGGCTGCGGGGTAGTCAGCCCCAGCATTTT
CDR3aa: CASSLEGLRGSQPQHF

v_gene: TRBV28
j_gene: TRBJ1-2
d_gene: -
abundance: -
CDR3nt: TGTGCCAGCAGTATGGCTTATGTTCAGGGGCTCGGTGGCTACACCTTC
CDR3aa: CASSMAYVQGLGGYTF

v_gene: TRBV5-1
j_gene: TRBJ2-2
d_gene: TRBD2
abundance: -
CDR3nt: TGCGCCAGCAGCCGGACCTTACCGGGAGGGCCCACCGGGGAGCTGTTTTTT
CDR3aa: CASSRTLPGGPTGELFF

v_gene: TRBV5-1
j_gene: TRBJ2-5
d_gene: TRBD2
abundance: -
CDR3nt: TGCGCCAGCAGCTTGGCTAGCGGGGGACAAGAGACCCAGTACTTC
CDR3aa: CASSLASGGQETQYF

v_gene: TRBV5-4
j_gene: TRBJ2-5
d_gene: -
abundance: -
CDR3nt: TGTGCCAGCAGCTTCGGCAGCGGAGAGACCCAGTACTTC
CDR3aa: CASSFGSGETQYF

v_gene: TRBV6-1
j_gene: TRBJ2-2
d_gene: -
abundance: -
CDR3nt: TGTGCCAGCGACTCGAACACCGGGGAGCTGTTTTTT
CDR3aa: CASDSNTGELFF

v_gene: TRBV20-1
j_gene: TRBJ1-5
d_gene: -
abundance: -
CDR3nt: TGCAGTGCTGGGGGGATTCAGCCCCAGCATTTT
CDR3aa: CSAGGIQPQHF

v_gene: TRBV6-1
j_gene: TRBJ2-1
d_gene: -
abundance: few
CDR3nt: TGTGCCAGCAGTGAAGATGAGGGAGGGGGGGACAATGAGCAGTTCTTC
CDR3aa: CASSEDEGGGDNEQFF

v_gene: TRBV4-3
j_gene: TRBJ1-4
d_gene: -
abundance: -
CDR3nt: TGCGCCAGCAGCCTCGGGGAGTCAACTAATGAAAAACTGTTTTTT
CDR3aa: CASSLGESTNEKLFF

v_gene: TRBV5-1
j_gene: TRBJ2-2
d_gene: -
abundance: -
CDR3nt: TGCGCCAGCAGCTTGGAGCTCGGGGAGCTGTTTTTT
CDR3aa: CASSLELGELFF

v_gene: TRBV18
j_gene: TRBJ2-5
d_gene: TRBD1
abundance: -
CDR3nt: TGTGCCAGCTCACCCCAGACAGGGGGGGAGACCCAGTACTTC
CDR3aa: CASSPQTGGETQYF

v_gene: TRBV5-4
j_gene: TRBJ2-6
d_gene: -
abundance: -
CDR3nt: TGTGCCAGCAGCCCCCGCGGCACGTCGAGGGGGGCCAACGTCCTGACTTTC
CDR3aa: CASSPRGTSRGANVLTF

v_gene: TRBV7-9
j_gene: TRBJ1-1
d_gene: TRBD1
abundance: -
CDR3nt: TGTGCCAGCAGCTCGCCGGACAGGTCCACTGAAGCTTTCTTT
CDR3aa: CASSSPDRSTEAFF

v_gene: TRBV28
j_gene: TRBJ1-4
d_gene: TRBD1
abundance: -
CDR3nt: TGTGCCAGCAGTTATACAGGGGTAGGGGCTAATGAAAAACTGTTTTTT
CDR3aa: CASSYTGVGANEKLFF

v_gene: TRBV7-2
j_gene: TRBJ2-1
d_gene: -
abundance: -
CDR3nt: TGTGCCAGCAGCTTAGCGTTGGGGCAGGGGTCCTACAATGAGCAGTTCTTC
CDR3aa: CASSLALGQGSYNEQFF

v_gene: TRBV7-2
j_gene: TRBJ1-4
d_gene: TRBD1
abundance: -
CDR3nt: TGTGCCAGCAGCCCAACAGGGGGTCGTGAAAAACTGTTTTTT
CDR3aa: CASSPTGGREKLFF

v_gene: TRBV5-1
j_gene: TRBJ1-1
d_gene: -
abundance: -
CDR3nt: TGCGCCAGCAGCCCAAACGAGGCTGAAGCTTTCTTT
CDR3aa: CASSPNEAEAFF

v_gene: TRBV19
j_gene: TRBJ1-6
d_gene: TRBD1
abundance: many
CDR3nt: TGTGCCAGTAGTGCTCGGACAGGGTTTGGTAATTCACCCCTCCACTTT
CDR3aa: CASSARTGFGNSPLHF

v_gene: TRBV6-4
j_gene: TRBJ1-2
d_gene: -
abundance: few
CDR3nt: TGTGCCAGCAGTGAGTCCCCCGAGGGCTATGGCTACACCTTC
CDR3aa: CASSESPEGYGYTF

v_gene: TRBV9
j_gene: TRBJ2-1
d_gene: TRBD1
abundance: -
CDR3nt: TGTGCCAGCAGCGTCGGACAGGGGCCCTACAATGAGCAGTTCTTC
CDR3aa: CASSVGQGPYNEQFF

v_gene: TRBV28
j_gene: TRBJ1-1
d_gene: -
abundance: -
CDR3nt: TGTGCCAGCAGCCTACAGGGAATCGCTGAAGCTTTCTTT
CDR3aa: CASSLQGIAEAFF

v_gene: TRBV5-6
j_gene: TRBJ2-3
d_gene: TRBD2
abundance: -
CDR3nt: TGTGCCAGCAGCACAGACGGACTAGCTGATACGCAGTATTTT
CDR3aa: CASSTDGLADTQYF

v_gene: TRBV28
j_gene: TRBJ1-4
d_gene: TRBD1
abundance: -
CDR3nt: TGTGCCACACAGGGGAATGAAAAACTGTTTTTT
CDR3aa: CATQGNEKLFF

v_gene: TRBV2
j_gene: TRBJ2-5
d_gene: -
abundance: -
CDR3nt: TGTGCCAGCAGTGAAGTTCCTACAGGCGCCCAAGAGACCCAGTACTTC
CDR3aa: CASSEVPTGAQETQYF

v_gene: TRBV5-1
j_gene: TRBJ2-3
d_gene: -
abundance: -
CDR3nt: TGCGCCAGCAGTTTAGGGGATAGCACAGATACGCAGTATTTT
CDR3aa: CASSLGDSTDTQYF

v_gene: TRBV14
j_gene: TRBJ2-2
d_gene: -
abundance: -
CDR3nt: TGTGCCAGCAGCCAAGATCCCCAGCCGGTAGGGGAAAAAACATCGAACACCGGGGAGCTGTTTTTT
CDR3aa: CASSQDPQPVGEKTSNTGELFF

v_gene: TRBV28
j_gene: TRBJ1-5
d_gene: -
abundance: -
CDR3nt: TGTGCCAGCAGTCCCAAAACAGGTACTAGCAATCAGCCCCAGCATTTT
CDR3aa: CASSPKTGTSNQPQHF

v_gene: TRBV5-1
j_gene: TRBJ2-2
d_gene: -
abundance: -
CDR3nt: TGCGCCAGCAGCTTGGTCGCGGACGGGGAGCTGTTTTTT
CDR3aa: CASSLVADGELFF